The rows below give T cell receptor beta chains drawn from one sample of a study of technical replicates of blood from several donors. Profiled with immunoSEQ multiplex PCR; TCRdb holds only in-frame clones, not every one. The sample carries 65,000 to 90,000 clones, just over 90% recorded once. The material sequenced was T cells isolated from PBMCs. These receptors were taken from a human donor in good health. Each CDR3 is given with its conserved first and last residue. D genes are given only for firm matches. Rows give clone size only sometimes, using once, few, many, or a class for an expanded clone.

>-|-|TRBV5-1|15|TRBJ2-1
TGCGCCAGCAGCTTGGGGCACAGAGCCTACAATGAGCAGTTCTTC
CASSLGHRAYNEQFF
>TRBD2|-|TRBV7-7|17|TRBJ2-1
TGTGCCAGCAGCCCGGGGACTAGCGGGTTGGGGGGTGGTGAGCAGTTCTTC
CASSPGTSGLGGGEQFF
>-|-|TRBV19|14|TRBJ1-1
TGTGCCACTCACCCGGGTGGCGGGAACACTGAAGCTTTCTTT
CATHPGGGNTEAFF
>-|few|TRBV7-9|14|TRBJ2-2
TGTGCCAGCAGCCAGGACTGGGACACCGGGGAGCTGTTTTTT
CASSQDWDTGELFF
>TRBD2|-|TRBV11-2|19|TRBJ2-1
TGTGCCAGCAGGAGTAGACTAGCGGGAGACTCATTTCACTACAATGAGCAGTTCTTC
CASRSRLAGDSFHYNEQFF
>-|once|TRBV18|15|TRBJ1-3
TGTGCCAGCTCACCAGGAGGGTTCTCTGGAAACACCATATATTTT
CASSPGGFSGNTIYF
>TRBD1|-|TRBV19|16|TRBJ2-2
TGTGCCAGTAGTATTGGTCATACAGGGGTAACCGGGGAGCTGTTTTTT
CASSIGHTGVTGELFF
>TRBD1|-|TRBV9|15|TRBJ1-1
TGTGCCAGCAGCGTCGGGACAGGGTTGAACACTGAAGCTTTCTTT
CASSVGTGLNTEAFF
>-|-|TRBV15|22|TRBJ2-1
TGTGCCACCAGCGACCACTCGACGGGTCAGGTATTTGGAGGATCCTCCTACAATGAGCAGTTCTTC
CATSDHSTGQVFGGSSYNEQFF
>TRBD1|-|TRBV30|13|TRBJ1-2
TGTGCCTGGAGTGTAGGACAGGCCTATGGCTACACCTTC
CAWSVGQAYGYTF
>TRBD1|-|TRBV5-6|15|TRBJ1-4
TGTGCCAGCAGCGGCGGGACAGGGGGCAATGAAAAACTGTTTTTT
CASSGGTGGNEKLFF
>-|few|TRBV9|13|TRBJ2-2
TGTGCCAGCAGCGATCACATAACCGGGGAGCTGTTTTTT
CASSDHITGELFF
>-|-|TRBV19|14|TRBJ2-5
TGTGCCACGTCCGACACGACCGTCCAAGAGACCCAGTACTTC
CATSDTTVQETQYF
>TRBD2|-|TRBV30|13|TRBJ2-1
TGTGCCGGCCGCCATCTTCTAGCGGGTGAGCAGTTCTTC
CAGRHLLAGEQFF
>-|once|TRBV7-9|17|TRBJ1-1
TGTGCCAGCAGCTTAGCGGCGATCGGAGGTCTTCCCCCTGAAGCTTTCTTT
CASSLAAIGGLPPEAFF
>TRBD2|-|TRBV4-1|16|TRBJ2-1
TGCGCCAGCAGGGCACTCCGGGACTACCAATACAATGAGCAGTTCTTC
CASRALRDYQYNEQFF
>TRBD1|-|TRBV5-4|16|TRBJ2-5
TGTGCCAGCAGCCCGGCCGGGACAGGGTCCCAAGAGACCCAGTACTTC
CASSPAGTGSQETQYF
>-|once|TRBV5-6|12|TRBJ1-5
TGTGCCAGCAGCTTACTTAATCAGCCCCAGCATTTT
CASSLLNQPQHF
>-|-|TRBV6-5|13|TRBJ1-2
TGTGCCAGCAGTTACCGGAGCAGCCCTCGCTACACCTTC
CASSYRSSPRYTF
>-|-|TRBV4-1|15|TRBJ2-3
TGCGCCAGCAGCCAAGATGGAGGGCGCACAGATACGCAGTATTTT
CASSQDGGRTDTQYF
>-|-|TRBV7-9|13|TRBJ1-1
TGTGCCAGCAGCCTCAGTGGTCGGGCTGAAGCTTTCTTT
CASSLSGRAEAFF
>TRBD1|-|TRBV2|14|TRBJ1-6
TGTGCCGGACAACAGGGGGACTATAATTCACCCCTCCACTTT
CAGQQGDYNSPLHF
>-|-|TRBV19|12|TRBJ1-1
TGTGCCAGTAGTACGGGGAACACTGAAGCTTTCTTT
CASSTGNTEAFF
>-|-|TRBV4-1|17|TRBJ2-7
TGCGCCAGCAGCCAAGATACTTTGGGGGGAAGACGCTACGAGCAGTACTTC
CASSQDTLGGRRYEQYF
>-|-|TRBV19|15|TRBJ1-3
TGTGCCAGTAGTATAGTTAGAGTCTCTGGAAACACCATATATTTT
CASSIVRVSGNTIYF
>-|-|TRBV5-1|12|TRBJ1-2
TGCGCCAGCAGCTTGGACAGGGCCGGCTACACCTTC
CASSLDRAGYTF
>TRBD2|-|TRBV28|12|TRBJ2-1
TGTGCCAGCTTCGGGGGGACCAATGAGCAGTTCTTC
CASFGGTNEQFF
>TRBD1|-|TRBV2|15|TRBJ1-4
TGTGCCAGCAGTGGACAGGGGGCGCGCGGTGAAAAACTGTTTTTT
CASSGQGARGEKLFF
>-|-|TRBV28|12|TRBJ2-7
TGTGCCAGCAGTTTTGGACAGTACGAGCAGTACTTC
CASSFGQYEQYF
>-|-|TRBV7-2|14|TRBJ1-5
TGTGCCAGCAGCTTAGTCGAGGGAAGCCAGCCCCAGCATTTT
CASSLVEGSQPQHF
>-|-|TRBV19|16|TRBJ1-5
TGTGCCAGTAGTATACAGGGTGGTTTAATAGATCAGCCCCAGCATTTT
CASSIQGGLIDQPQHF
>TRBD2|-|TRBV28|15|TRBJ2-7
TGTGCCAGCAGTTTAAGTATAGCGGGGAGGATCGAGCAGTACTTC
CASSLSIAGRIEQYF
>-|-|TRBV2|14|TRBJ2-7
TGTGCCAGCAGGGAGTCAGCCGTTTACTACGAGCAGTACTTC
CASRESAVYYEQYF
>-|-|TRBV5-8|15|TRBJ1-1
TGTGCCAGCAGCAGAATAGGATACAGGAACACTGAAGCTTTCTTT
CASSRIGYRNTEAFF
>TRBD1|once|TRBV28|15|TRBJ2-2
TGTGCCAGCAGTTTCAGACAGGGTGACACCGGGGAGCTGTTTTTT
CASSFRQGDTGELFF
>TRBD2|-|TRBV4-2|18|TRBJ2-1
TGTGCCAGCAGCCAAGACCGATTTAGACTAGCGGGAGACAATGAGCAGTTCTTC
CASSQDRFRLAGDNEQFF
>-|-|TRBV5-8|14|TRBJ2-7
TGTGCCAGCAGCACAGGACAGTTAATCTACGAGCAGTACTTC
CASSTGQLIYEQYF
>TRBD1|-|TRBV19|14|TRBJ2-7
TGTGCCAGTAGTCCCACAGGGGGCGCGGAAGAGCAGTACTTC
CASSPTGGAEEQYF
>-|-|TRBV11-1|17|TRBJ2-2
TGTGCCAGCAGCCCGGTCAATGAGCCGTCGAACACCGGGGAGCTGTTTTTT
CASSPVNEPSNTGELFF
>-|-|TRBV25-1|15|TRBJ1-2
TGTGCCAGCAGTGAGAACGATGGGGGGGGCGATGGCTACACCTTC
CASSENDGGGDGYTF
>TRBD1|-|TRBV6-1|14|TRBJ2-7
TGTGCCAGCAGCGGGACAGGGAATTACTACGAGCAGTACTTC
CASSGTGNYYEQYF
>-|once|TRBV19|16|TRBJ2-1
TGTGCCAGTAGTACCCCGAGGAGGGCCGGACACAATGAGCAGTTCTTC
CASSTPRRAGHNEQFF
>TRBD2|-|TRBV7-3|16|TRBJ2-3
TGTGCCAGCAGCTTAACCGGTAGCGGGATAACAGATACGCAGTATTTT
CASSLTGSGITDTQYF
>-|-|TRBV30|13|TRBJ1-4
TGTGCCTGGAGTGTCTACGTTAATGAAAAACTGTTTTTT
CAWSVYVNEKLFF
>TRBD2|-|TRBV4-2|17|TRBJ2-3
TGTGCCAGCAGCCTACTAGCGGGACATGCTAGCACAGATACGCAGTATTTT
CASSLLAGHASTDTQYF
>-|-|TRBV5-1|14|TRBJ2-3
TGCGCCAGCAGCGCAGGGTCAAATACAGATACGCAGTATTTT
CASSAGSNTDTQYF
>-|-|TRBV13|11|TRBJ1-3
TGTGCCAGCAGCAAGCGGAACACCATATATTTT
CASSKRNTIYF
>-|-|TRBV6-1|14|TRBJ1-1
TGTGCCAGCAGTGTTATCGGCAGGGGCCAGGTGGCTTTCTTT
CASSVIGRGQVAFF
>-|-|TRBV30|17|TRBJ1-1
TGTGCCTGGAGTCCACGGGGTGGGGGCGGAGTGAACACTGAAGCTTTCTTT
CAWSPRGGGGVNTEAFF
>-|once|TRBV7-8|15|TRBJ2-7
TGTGCCAGCAGCTTAGCTCCGCGGGTCCCCTACGAGCAGTACTTC
CASSLAPRVPYEQYF
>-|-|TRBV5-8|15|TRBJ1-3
TGTGCCAGCAGCTTGGGACAGCTCTCTGGAAACACCATATATTTT
CASSLGQLSGNTIYF
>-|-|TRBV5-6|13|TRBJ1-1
TGTGCCAGCAGGTGGGGCGGGGGGCCTGAAGCTTTCTTT
CASRWGGGPEAFF
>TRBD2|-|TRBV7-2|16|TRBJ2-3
TGTGCCAGCAGCTTAGGGCTCCGGGGGGGCACAGATACGCAGTATTTT
CASSLGLRGGTDTQYF
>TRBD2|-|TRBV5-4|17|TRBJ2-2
TGTGCCAGCAGCCTCCCCGGGACTAGCGGGAACACCGGGGAGCTGTTTTTT
CASSLPGTSGNTGELFF
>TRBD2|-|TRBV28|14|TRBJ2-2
TGTGCCAGTCATGGAATAGCGGGCACCGGGGAGCTGTTTTTT
CASHGIAGTGELFF
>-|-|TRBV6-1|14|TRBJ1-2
TGTGCCAGCAGTGGACAGGTATCTAGCTATGGCTACACCTTC
CASSGQVSSYGYTF
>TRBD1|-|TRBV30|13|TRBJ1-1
TGTGCCTGGAGCCATGACAGGGCCGCTGAAGCTTTCTTT
CAWSHDRAAEAFF
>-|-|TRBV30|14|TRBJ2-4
TGTGCCTGGAGTGTGGAGGCTGGCGAAAACATTCAGTACTTC
CAWSVEAGENIQYF
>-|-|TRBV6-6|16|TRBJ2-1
TGTGCCAGCGGGGGACCTAATGAGCGGGCGAACAATGAGCAGTTCTTC
CASGGPNERANNEQFF
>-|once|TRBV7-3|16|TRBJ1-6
TGTGCCAGCAGCTTAAGGGGGGGTAGCTATAATTCACCCCTCCACTTT
CASSLRGGSYNSPLHF